Listed below are T cell receptor beta chains from one sample, sequenced in a study of T cells in Graves' hyperthyroidism and ophthalmopathy. TCRdb reanalysed the multiplex PCR reads using MiXCR and keeps one entry per CDR3 protein. Of around 340,000 distinct CDR3 sequences listed, around 20% are singletons. Specimen: blood. The receptor source for this set is a woman in her fifties or sixties with Graves' hyperthyroidism. CDR3s include the opening cysteine and the closing phenylalanine or tryptophan. The D gene is left open where the match is weak. Size is omitted from some rows. Given values are once, few, many or a class for expanded clones.

.	TRBV18	TRBJ1-5	.	TGTGCCGGCTCTCTGGGACAAAATAGCAATCAGCCCCAGCATTTT	CAGSLGQNSNQPQHF
.	TRBV2	TRBJ1-5	.	TGTGCCAGCAGTGAAGGGCATTTTCTCTCGAACAGGGGCAATCAGCCCCAGCATTTT	CASSEGHFLSNRGNQPQHF
many	TRBV7-3	TRBJ1-1	.	TGTGCCAGCAGCCAAGATTCAAACACTGAAGCTTTCTTT	CASSQDSNTEAFF
once	TRBV9	TRBJ2-7	TRBD1	TGTGCCAGCAGCCCGCAGGGGGATTTCTCCTACGAGCAGTACTTC	CASSPQGDFSYEQYF
many	TRBV11-2	TRBJ2-7	TRBD2	TGTGCCAGCAGCCGCCTCCCGGGAGGGAGGGAGCAGTACTTC	CASSRLPGGREQYF
many	TRBV7-9	TRBJ2-5	.	TGTGCCAGCAGTCCCAAGGGCCCCGAGACCCAGTACTTC	CASSPKGPETQYF
.	TRBV12-3/TRBV12-4	TRBJ2-5	TRBD2	TGTGCCAGCAGTTTAATCTTGCTCGCGGGAGCGGGAGCGGAGACCCAGTACTTC	CASSLILLAGAGAETQYF
many	TRBV6-1	TRBJ2-2	.	TGTGCCAGCAGTTATGCACAGACGAACACCGGGGAGCTGTTTTTT	CASSYAQTNTGELFF
many	TRBV7-2	TRBJ2-7	.	TGTGCCAGCAGCTGGACGGACTACGAGCAGTACTTC	CASSWTDYEQYF
.	TRBV29-1	TRBJ2-3	.	TGCAGCGTTGAAGGAGGGCCGGGGCTGGGCACAGATACGCAGTATTTT	CSVEGGPGLGTDTQYF
.	TRBV3-1	TRBJ2-1	TRBD2	TGTGCCAGCAGCCACCAGGGACTAGCGCGTTACAATGAGCAGTTCTTC	CASSHQGLARYNEQFF
.	TRBV27	TRBJ2-1	.	TGTGCCACGGAAACTGCAGGGGAAGGTGAGCAGTTCTTC	CATETAGEGEQFF
many	TRBV3-1	TRBJ1-6	.	TGTGCCAGCAGCCAGGGACGCTCTAATTCACCCCTCCACTTT	CASSQGRSNSPLHF
many	TRBV5-1	TRBJ2-3	TRBD1	TGCGCCAGCAGCTTCCGGGACAGGGGAAGGCTAGATACGCAGTATTTT	CASSFRDRGRLDTQYF
many	TRBV5-1	TRBJ1-4	.	TGCGCCAGCAGCCCTGGACGTAATGAAAAACTGTTTTTT	CASSPGRNEKLFF
.	TRBV5-1	TRBJ2-2	.	TGCGCCAGCAGATATGGAGGGGCGGACACCGGGGAGCTGTTTTTT	CASRYGGADTGELFF
.	TRBV30	TRBJ2-3	.	TGTGCCTCTGAACTGGTCGCAGATACGCAGTATTTT	CASELVADTQYF
many	TRBV27	TRBJ2-7	TRBD1	TGTGCCAGCAGCCAGGGGACAGGGATCACCTACGAGCAGTACTTC	CASSQGTGITYEQYF
.	TRBV28	TRBJ1-2	.	TGTGCCAGCAGCCAAAATGGCCTGGTAGACGGCTACACCTTC	CASSQNGLVDGYTF
.	TRBV4-1	TRBJ2-7	TRBD1	TGCGCCAGCAGCCAGGGGGACAGGGCCTACAAGCAGTACTTC	CASSQGDRAYKQYF
many	TRBV2	TRBJ2-7	.	TGTGCCAGCAGTGAAGCCCTCGGCGGCTACGAGCAGTACTTC	CASSEALGGYEQYF
.	TRBV7-2	TRBJ2-7	.	TGTGCCAGCAGCTTAGTGGGACACCCCTACGAGCAGTACTTC	CASSLVGHPYEQYF
many	TRBV30	TRBJ1-1	.	TGTGCCTGGACCGTAGGGTTTGGTGAAGCTTTCTTT	CAWTVGFGEAFF
.	TRBV19	TRBJ2-3	.	TGTGCCAGTAGTATAAATCCAGGCGGAGCAGATACGCAGTATTTT	CASSINPGGADTQYF
.	TRBV5-6	TRBJ2-3	.	TGTGCCAGCAGCTTGGAGGCGGGGGCAAATTCGTACACAGATACGCAGTATTTT	CASSLEAGANSYTDTQYF
many	TRBV6-2/TRBV6-3	TRBJ2-4	TRBD2	TGTGCCAGCAGTTACTCTGGCGGGGGGAAAAACATTCAGTACTTC	CASSYSGGGKNIQYF
many	TRBV6-1	TRBJ2-1	TRBD2	TGTGCCAGCAGACATAGCGGGAGCCCTAACAATGAGCAGTTCTTC	CASRHSGSPNNEQFF
many	TRBV7-2	TRBJ1-4	TRBD1	TGTGCCAGCAGCTTAACAGGGGGCGTAAGCGAAAAACTGTTTTTT	CASSLTGGVSEKLFF